What follows are 14 T cell receptor beta chains derived from one specimen sequenced in a study of CD8+CD57+ T cells in acquired aplastic anemia. CDR3 and TCR beta VDJ profiling relied on genomic DNA as the template. TCRdb fed the reads into MiXCR, producing one record per CDR3 protein. This table has some 280,000 distinct CDR3 sequences, approximately 56% appearing once. Sequencing was carried out using sorted CD4+, CD8+, or CD8+CD57+ T cells (not recorded which) from PBMCs. These receptors all stem from a human donor with severe aplastic anemia or a healthy control (not recorded which).

This chain links TRBV2 with TRBJ2-7, with 9 bases aligning to TRBD2. The CDR3 is 17 residues long. The V segment lost 8 bases and the J segment 2 bases; nucleotides outside the gene matches: 16. CDR1 and CDR2 from the germline V gene are SNHLY and FYNNEI. CDR3 loop: CASLGTGTSYRPYEQYV. The CDR3 bases are TGTGCCAGCTTAGGGACGGGGACTAGCTATCGGCCCTACGAGCAGTACGTC.

This clonotype appeared once. V is TRBV5-4 and J is TRBJ2-5, with TRBD2 identical over 11 bases. The V segment lost 4 bases and the J segment 5 bases; nucleotides outside the gene matches: 7. The CDR3 loop spans 15 amino acids. Germline V gene sequence: CDR1 SGHNT, CDR2 YYREEE (reference sequence). The CDR3 reads CASSRDSGGGETQYF. CDR3 DNA sequence: TGTGCCAGCAGCCGCGATAGCGGGGGGGGGGAGACCCAGTACTTC.

The chain links TRBV2 to TRBJ2-1, with D perhaps matching TRBD2 (5 bases). Germline values: CDR1 SNHLY, CDR2 FYNNEI. Trimming cost V 6 bases and J 5 bases, with 17 bases left between them. The CDR3 is 15 residues long. The CDR3 region has the DNA TGTGCCAGCAGCGAGACTATGGGTGGAGACAATGAGCAGTTCTTC. This gives the protein CASSETMGGDNEQFF. Variable domain in full (rest from reference TRBV2 and TRBJ2-1): EPEVTQTPSHQVTQMGQEVILRCVPISNHLYFYWYRQILGQKVEFLVSFYNNEISEKSEIFDDQFSVERPDGSNFTLKIRSTKLEDSAMYFCASSETMGGDNEQFFGPGTRLTVL.

Ten or more counts support this clonotype. J is TRBJ1-3 and V is TRBV5-1; D may be TRBD1 (6 bases). Germline lookup yields CDR1 SGHRS and CDR2 YFSETQ. Trimming removed 5 bases from V and 7 bases from J, with 13 bases in between. The length of the CDR3 is 13 residues. CDR3 region: CASRPGQQNTIYF. The CDR3, as DNA: TGCGCCAGCAGACCGGGACAACAGAACACCATATATTTT.

The sample holds many counts of this clonotype. The rearrangement joins TRBV7-8 to TRBJ2-3, with 7 nucleotides matching TRBD1. Trimming took 6 bases from V and 4 from J; bases not matched to a gene: 7. The CDR3 has 14 residues. The V gene's germline CDR1 is SGHVS and CDR2 FQNEAQ. The CDR3 sequence is CASRDRKGPDTQYF. CDR3 nucleotide sequence: TGTGCCAGCAGGGACAGGAAGGGCCCAGATACGCAGTATTTT.

This clonotype has just a few counts. This chain uses TRBV20-1 with TRBJ2-7; possible D gene TRBD1, 5 bases. V dropped 5 bases and J dropped 0 bases, with 14 bases sitting between them. The CDR3 extends over 14 amino acids. CDR1 and CDR2 from the germline V gene are DFQATT and SNEGSKA (reference sequence). CDR3 DNA sequence: TGCAGTGCTGAGACAGCGCTGAGCTCCTACGAGCAGTACTTC. Amino acids: CSAETALSSYEQYF.

The J gene is TRBJ2-7, the V gene TRBV2; D is ambiguous. With 4 bases removed from V and 4 bases from J, the gap between germline ends came to 11 bases. The germline V gene encodes CDR1 SNHLY and CDR2 FYNNEI. CDR3 size: 13 residues. The CDR3 DNA follows: TGTGCCAGCAGTGGAAGGAAGGGTTACGAGCAGTACTTC. This sequence encodes CASSGRKGYEQYF.

This clonotype was seen only a few times. J is TRBJ2-4 and V is TRBV5-1, with 8 nucleotides matching TRBD1. V lost 4 bases, J lost 6 bases, and 6 bases stayed unmatched. The CDR3 contains 14 residues. In germline, CDR1 is SGHRS, CDR2 YFSETQ. This CDR3 is CASSDLQGANIQYF. The CDR3 region has the DNA TGCGCCAGCAGCGACCTCCAGGGGGCAAACATTCAGTACTTC.

The rearrangement uses TRBV7-6 and TRBJ2-7, with D maybe TRBD1 (6 bases). The germline gives CDR1 SGHVS, CDR2 FNYEAQ. CDR3 size: 15 residues. Trimming pared 4 bases from V and 1 base from J, leaving 14 bases between. The CDR3 protein is CASSSKIQGSYEQYF. The CDR3 region has the DNA TGTGCCAGCAGCTCTAAGATCCAGGGGTCCTACGAGCAGTACTTC.

As concerns this clonotype: The junction and the germline gene differ at one end; a read error may be behind it. This chain connects TRBV5-1 to TRBJ1-4; D unresolved. CDR3 size: 13 residues. Looked up from germline, CDR1 is SGHRS and CDR2 is YFSETQ. CDR3 coding DNA: TGCGCCAGTAGCTTGGAGACTAATGAAAAACTGTTTTTT. Translation gives CASSLETNEKLFF.

There are many counts of this clonotype. As DNA, the CDR3 is TGTGCCAGCAAACCGGGCGGGCTCGATGGCTACACCTTC. Translation gives CASKPGGLDGYTF. The V gene is TRBV27, the J gene TRBJ1-2; D is uncertain. The germline V and J ends were trimmed by 7 bases and 6 bases, with 15 bases remaining between them. Germline values: CDR1 MNHEY, CDR2 SMNVEV (reference sequence). This CDR3 region has 13 residues.

J is TRBJ1-6 and V is TRBV19; a weak D match, TRBD1 (5 bases). From germline, CDR1 is LNHDA and CDR2 SQIVND (reference sequence). Trimming cost V 6 bases and J 9 bases, with 15 bases left between them. The CDR3 runs to 14 residues. Here the CDR3 DNA reads TGTGCCAGTAGAAAGGGGCAGCCGCCTTCACCCCTCCACTTT. It is translated as CASRKGQPPSPLHF.

This chain uses TRBV19 with TRBJ2-7; D is unresolved. The CDR3 totals 15 residues. V was clipped by 6 bases and J by 6 bases, with 21 bases between them. CDR1 is LNHDA and CDR2 is SQIVND in the germline V gene (reference sequence). CDR3 protein: CASSPGGTAWGEQYF. The DNA of the CDR3 is TGTGCCAGTAGCCCGGGTGGCACGGCTTGGGGCGAGCAGTACTTC.

The rearrangement links TRBV7-2 to TRBJ2-7; 8 bases are a match to TRBD1. CDR1 SGHTA and CDR2 FQGNSA come from the germline V gene. The CDR3 is 14 residues long. V lost 5 bases to trimming and J lost 3 bases; unmatched junction nucleotides: 6. CDR3 DNA: TGTGCCAGCAGCCCTGGGACAGGCGTCTACGAGCAGTACTTC. Its protein product is CASSPGTGVYEQYF.